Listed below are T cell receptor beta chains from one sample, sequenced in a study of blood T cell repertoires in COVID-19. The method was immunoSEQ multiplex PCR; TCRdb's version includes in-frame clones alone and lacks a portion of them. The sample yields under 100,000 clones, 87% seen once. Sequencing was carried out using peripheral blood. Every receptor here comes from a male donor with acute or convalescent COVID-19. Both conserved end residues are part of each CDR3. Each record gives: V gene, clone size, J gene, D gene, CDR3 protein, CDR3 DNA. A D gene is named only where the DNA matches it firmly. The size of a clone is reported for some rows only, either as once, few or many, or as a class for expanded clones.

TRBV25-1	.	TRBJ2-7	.	CASSESGRAEQYF	TGTGCCAGCAGTGAATCGGGCAGGGCCGAGCAGTACTTC
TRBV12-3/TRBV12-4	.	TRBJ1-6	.	CASSPAGNSPLHF	TGTGCCAGCAGCCCCGCGGGTAATTCACCCCTCCACTTT
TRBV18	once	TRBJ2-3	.	CASSPVQDTQYF	TGTGCCAGCTCACCCGTACAGGATACGCAGTATTTT
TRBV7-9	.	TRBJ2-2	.	CASSLGGPANTGELFF	TGTGCCAGCAGCTTGGGGGGACCCGCGAACACCGGGGAGCTGTTTTTT
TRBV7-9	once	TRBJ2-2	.	CASSLGLTGNTGELFF	TGTGCCAGCAGCTTGGGCCTTACAGGGAACACCGGGGAGCTGTTTTTT
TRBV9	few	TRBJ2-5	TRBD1	CASSVDRGRETQYF	TGTGCCAGCAGCGTAGACAGGGGGCGAGAGACCCAGTACTTC
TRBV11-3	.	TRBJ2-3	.	CASSLQDTDTQYF	TGTGCCAGCAGCTTACAGGACACAGATACGCAGTATTTT
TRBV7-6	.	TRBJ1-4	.	CASSLGGRPTNEKLFF	TGTGCCAGCAGCTTGGGGGGGCGGCCAACTAATGAAAAACTGTTTTTT
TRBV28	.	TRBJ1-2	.	CATLYYGYTF	TGTGCCACCTTATACTATGGCTACACCTTC
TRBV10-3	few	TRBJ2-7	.	CAIARDRENYEQYF	TGTGCCATCGCGAGGGATCGAGAAAACTACGAGCAGTACTTC
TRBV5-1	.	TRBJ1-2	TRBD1	CASSQGQGGYGYTF	TGCGCCAGCAGCCAAGGACAGGGAGGCTATGGCTACACCTTC
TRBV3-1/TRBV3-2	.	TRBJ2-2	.	CASSQAGRTGELFF	TGTGCCAGCAGCCAAGCGGGTCGCACCGGGGAGCTGTTTTTT
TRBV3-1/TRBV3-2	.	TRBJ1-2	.	CASSHEGSYGYTF	TGTGCCAGCAGCCATGAAGGGAGCTATGGCTACACCTTC
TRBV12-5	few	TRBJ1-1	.	CASGLVPGREAFF	TGTGCTAGTGGTTTGGTACCCGGGAGAGAAGCTTTCTTT
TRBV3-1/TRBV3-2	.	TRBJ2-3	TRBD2	CASSPSGGAFDTQYF	TGTGCCAGCAGCCCTAGCGGGGGGGCATTCGATACGCAGTATTTT
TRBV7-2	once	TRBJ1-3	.	CASSLGQEDTIYF	TGTGCCAGCAGCTTAGGGCAGGAGGACACCATATATTTT
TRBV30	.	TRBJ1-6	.	CAWREVTGENSPLHF	TGTGCCTGGAGGGAGGTGACAGGAGAGAATTCACCCCTCCACTTT
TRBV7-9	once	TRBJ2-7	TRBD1	CASSARDRGYYEQYF	TGTGCCAGCAGCGCCCGGGACAGGGGGTACTACGAGCAGTACTTC
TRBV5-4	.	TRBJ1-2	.	CASSPQGAYGYTF	TGTGCCAGCAGCCCCCAGGGTGCCTATGGCTACACCTTC
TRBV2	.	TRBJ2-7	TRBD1	CASRAGTGGEGQYF	TGTGCCAGCAGGGCCGGGACAGGGGGCGAGGGGCAGTACTTC
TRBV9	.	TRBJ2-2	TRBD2	CASSVGGLANTGELFF	TGTGCCAGCAGCGTCGGGGGACTAGCCAACACCGGGGAGCTGTTTTTT
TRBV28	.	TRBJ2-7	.	CASRIDSSYEQYF	TGTGCCAGCAGGATTGACAGTTCCTACGAGCAGTACTTC